This TCR beta chain was captured in a study of T cells in Graves' hyperthyroidism and ophthalmopathy. The TCR beta CDR3 regions underwent amplification using RNA transcripts as the source. First-round RT-PCR with HTBI primers amplified the TCR CDR3 region. TCRdb independently ran MiXCR on the multiplex PCR reads; one entry per CDR3 protein. The sample lists approximately 400,000 distinct CDR3 sequences; approximately 14% were seen once. Remarks on this clonotype: Antigen specificity is unknown. A much larger clone lies one base from this, so it may be a read error.

CDR1 is MNHNS and CDR2 is SASEGT in the germline V gene. The CDR3 runs to 14 residues. Each 10 ml fresh peripheral blood draw supplied the PBMCs. Study-wide results and limits: With a median lead of 6.5 months before onset, the model predicted ophthalmopathy.

This receptor was obtained from a woman aged 18-30 years with Graves' hyperthyroidism that later progressed to Graves' ophthalmopathy. Sequencing used blood. The chain recombines TRBV6-1 with TRBJ2-2; 8 bases match TRBD1. The CDR3 loop reads CASRRDRLTGGLFF. CDR3 in DNA: TGTGCCAGCAGGAGGGACAGGTTAACCGGGGGGCTGTTTTTT.